Following are 20 T cell receptor beta chains from one sample sequenced in a study of T cell responses to AZD1222 COVID-19 vaccine. Data came from immunoSEQ multiplex PCR; TCRdb stores just in-frame clones and leaves some out. The sample has about 31,000 clones; roughly 88% are singletons. The sequencing used peripheral blood, collected 28 days after the second AZD1222 dose. Receptor source: an adult who received the AZD1222 COVID-19 vaccine.

V usage is TRBV19 and J usage is TRBJ1-2; D uncertain. Between the trimmed V and J ends, which lost 4 bases and 4 bases, there was a span of 10 bases. The CDR3 is 13 residues long. Germline-derived CDR1 and CDR2 are LNHDA and SQIVND (reference sequence). The CDR3 loop is CASSNDFPYGYTF. CDR3 nucleotide sequence: TGTGCCAGTAGTAACGACTTTCCCTATGGCTACACCTTC.

As regards this clone: Germline and junction disagree at one end, which may indicate a read error. CDR3 in amino acids: CASSVDSGYTIYF. The CDR3 nucleotides read TGTGCCAGCAGCGTCGACAGTGGATACACCATATATTTT. V usage is TRBV7-2 and J usage is TRBJ1-3; D may be TRBD1 (5 bases). There are 13 residues in the CDR3. Germline lookup yields CDR1 SGHTA and CDR2 FQGNSA.

This chain links TRBV5-1 with TRBJ1-4; 9 bases map to TRBD1. The CDR3 is made up of 14 amino acids. CDR1 and CDR2 (germline): SGHRS, YFSETQ. Germline trimming cut 3 bases from V and 4 bases from J; bases unmatched to any gene: 1. The CDR3 loop is CASSSDRGNEKLFF. In DNA, the CDR3 is TGCGCCAGCAGCTCGGACAGGGGTAATGAAAAACTGTTTTTT. Full variable domain (missing parts from reference TRBV5-1 and TRBJ1-4): KAGVTQTPRYLIKTRGQQVTLSCSPISGHRSVSWYQQTPGQGLQFLFEYFSETQRNKGNFPGRFSGRQFSNSRSEMNVSTLELGDSALYLCASSSDRGNEKLFFGSGTQLSVL.

This clone was counted only a few times. The chain links TRBV7-9 to TRBJ1-3; the D gene is possibly TRBD1 (5 bases). The ends were cut back, 1 base at V and 10 bases at J, with 8 bases in the middle. This CDR3 is 12 amino acids long. Germline CDR1 SEHNR, CDR2 FQNEAQ (reference sequence). As DNA, the CDR3 is TGTGCCAGCAGCTTAGTGGAGGGGACCATATATTTT. Protein sequence: CASSLVEGTIYF.

The V call is TRBV2, the J call TRBJ1-5; D possibly corresponds to TRBD1 (6 bases). The CDR3 runs 15 residues. The ends were cut back, 8 bases at V and 1 base at J, with 15 bases in the middle. Germline loops: CDR1 SNHLY, CDR2 FYNNEI. CDR3: CASEGGGRSNQPQHF. CDR3 DNA: TGTGCCAGCGAAGGGGGGGGCAGGAGCAATCAGCCCCAGCATTTT.

The V call is TRBV14, the J call TRBJ2-1, with 10 bases fitting TRBD1. This CDR3 is 14 amino acids long. Per the germline V gene, CDR1 is SGHDN and CDR2 is FVKESK. The junction had 1 base not matched to a gene; V was cut back by 1 base and J by 7 bases. The CDR3 DNA is TGTGCCAGCAGCCAAGTGGGACAGGGGAATGAGCAGTTCTTC. It is translated as CASSQVGQGNEQFF.

This CDR3 reads CASSRAGIRDSYNEQFF. The DNA of the CDR3 is TGTGCCAGTAGTAGGGCCGGGATTCGGGATAGCTACAATGAGCAGTTCTTC. The chain employs TRBV19 and TRBJ2-1, with D tentatively TRBD2 (5 bases). The CDR3 contains 17 residues. CDR1 is LNHDA, CDR2 SQIVND, per germline (reference sequence). V dropped 4 bases and J dropped 3 bases, with 19 bases sitting between them.

The genes are TRBV5-5 and TRBJ1-5; no clear D gene. CDR1 is SGHKS, CDR2 YYEKEE, per germline (reference sequence). Trimming left V 2 bases short and J 0 bases short, with 9 bases between. This CDR3 region has 15 residues. As DNA, the CDR3 is TGTGCCAGCAGCTTTGTTCAGGCTAGCAATCAGCCCCAGCATTTT. It codes for CASSFVQASNQPQHF. The full variable domain, its missing parts supplied by reference TRBV5-5 and TRBJ1-5, is DAGVTQSPTHLIKTRGQQVTLRCSPISGHKSVSWYQQVLGQGPQFIFQYYEKEERGRGNFPDRFSARQFPNYSSELNVNALLLGDSALYLCASSFVQASNQPQHFGDGTRLSIL.

This clone is a singleton in its sample. In DNA form, the CDR3 reads TGTGCCAGCAGTTTCTCTAGCGGGGGTAGTCCCGGGGAGCTGTTTTTT. Amino acids: CASSFSSGGSPGELFF. This chain links TRBV27 with TRBJ2-2; TRBD2 matches 10 bases. The CDR3 is 16 amino acids. Germline CDR1 MNHEY, CDR2 SMNVEV (reference sequence). The junction had 7 bases not matched to a gene; V was cut back by 3 bases and J by 6 bases.

This sequence joins TRBV30 and TRBJ1-2, with 8 positions matching TRBD1. Germline V gene sequence: CDR1 GTSNPN, CDR2 SVGIG (reference sequence). The V segment lost 3 bases and the J segment 4 bases; nucleotides outside the gene matches: 4. The CDR3 spans 13 residues. CDR3 DNA: TGTGCCTGGAGCAGGGACAGGCCCTATGGCTACACCTTC. Its translation: CAWSRDRPYGYTF.

This chain connects TRBV10-3 to TRBJ1-2, with TRBD1 as a possible D gene (6 bases). Germline-derived CDR1 and CDR2 are ENHRY and SYGVKD. Trimming removed 5 bases at V and 6 bases at J, with 10 bases between. The CDR3 contains 12 residues. The CDR3: CAISNAGDGYTF. Here the CDR3 DNA reads TGTGCCATCAGTAACGCAGGGGATGGCTACACCTTC.

The genes are TRBV12-3 or TRBV12-4 and TRBJ2-1; 13 bases match TRBD2. The CDR3 contains 13 residues. J lost 7 bases, V lost 6 bases, and 0 bases had no gene match. CDR3 DNA sequence: TGTGCCAGCAGACTAGCGGGGGGGAATGAGCAGTTCTTC. Residues: CASRLAGGNEQFF.

This clone was picked up one time. Different DNA sequences within this sample yield the same CDR3. The CDR3 DNA follows: TGTGCCAGCAGTTGGACAGGGGTGAACACTGAAGCTTTCTTT. Residues: CASSWTGVNTEAFF. The chain is built from TRBV6-5 and TRBJ1-1, with 9 nucleotides matching TRBD1. V lost 4 bases, J lost 0 bases, and 0 bases stayed unmatched. The CDR3 is 14 amino acids. Per germline, CDR1 MNHEY and CDR2 SVGAGI.

The chain is built from TRBV6-2 or TRBV6-3 and TRBJ2-7, with TRBD1 matching 9 bases. The ends lost 4 bases at V and 5 bases at J; junction bases unmatched: 9. The CDR3 extends over 15 amino acids. Germline assignment: CDR1 MNHEY and CDR2 SVGEGT. The CDR3 sequence: CASSSPGTGRDEQYF. CDR3 coding DNA: TGTGCCAGCAGTTCCCCCGGGACAGGGAGGGACGAGCAGTACTTC.

A single count supports this clone. The chain carries TRBV5-5 and TRBJ1-5, with D possibly being TRBD1 (5 bases). CDR1 and CDR2 (germline): SGHKS, YYEKEE (reference sequence). Deletions cut 4 bases from V and 0 bases from J, with 14 bases between. The CDR3 is made up of 16 amino acids. CDR3 sequence (DNA): TGTGCCAGCAGCAACCCAGGCAGGGATAGCAATCAGCCCCAGCATTTT. Protein: CASSNPGRDSNQPQHF.

The chain has TRBV6-1 and TRBJ2-1, with 14 bases aligning to TRBD2. The CDR3 totals 16 residues. Looked up from germline, CDR1 is MNHNS and CDR2 is SASEGT. J gave up 8 bases and V 4 bases, and 7 bases lay outside the gene matches. CDR3 sequence reads: CASSARLAGGQDEQFF. DNA for the CDR3: TGTGCCAGCAGTGCGCGACTAGCGGGGGGGCAGGATGAGCAGTTCTTC.

This clone appeared once. The V call is TRBV5-6, the J call TRBJ2-2; 7 bases are shared with TRBD1. This CDR3 has 15 residues. The junction had 6 bases not matched to a gene; V was cut back by 4 bases and J by 3 bases. Germline values: CDR1 SGHDT, CDR2 YYEEEE. This chain's CDR3 is CASSGPGQHTGELFF. In DNA, the CDR3 is TGTGCCAGCAGCGGACCGGGACAGCACACCGGGGAGCTGTTTTTT.

V is TRBV6-4 and J is TRBJ2-3; D may match TRBD1 or TRBD2 (5 bases each). Germline loops: CDR1 MRHNA, CDR2 SNTAGT. Trimming shortened V by 4 bases and J by 1 base, and 12 bases separated the two germline ends. The CDR3 is made up of 15 amino acids. The DNA of the CDR3 is TGTGCCAGCAGTGGTGGGGGAGTCGGCACAGATACGCAGTATTTT. Protein sequence: CASSGGGVGTDTQYF.

The chain employs TRBV7-2 and TRBJ1-2, with TRBD1 as a possible D gene (6 bases). V gave up 3 bases and J gave up 4 bases, with 12 bases separating them. CDR1 is SGHTA and CDR2 is FQGNSA in the germline V gene. This CDR3 has 14 amino acids. The DNA for the CDR3 is TGTGCCAGCAGCTTTGGGGGCCTAGCCTATGGCTACACCTTC. This codes for CASSFGGLAYGYTF.

V and J are TRBV6-6 and TRBJ1-2; D is unresolved. The CDR3 has 14 residues. The V gene lost 0 bases and the J gene lost 0 bases, with 5 bases spanning the gap. CDR1 MNHNY and CDR2 SVGAGI come from the germline V gene (reference sequence). Written as DNA, the CDR3 is TGTGCCAGCAGTTACTCTCTAGCTAACTATGGCTACACCTTC. This sequence encodes CASSYSLANYGYTF.